A selection of T cell receptor beta chains follows, all from one sample in a study of CD8+ T cells in alopecia areata. Here immunoSEQ multiplex PCR was the method, and the copy in TCRdb shows in-frame clones only, minus some. This sample has roughly 46,000 clones, with about two thirds found just once. Source: CD8+ T cells sorted from blood, taken at week 4, from a patient treated with tofacitinib. All receptors come from a human donor with alopecia areata. Both conserved end residues are part of each CDR3. D genes are given only for firm matches. The size field is filled for only some rows; it gives once, few, many or a size class.

DNA | CDR3 | D | J | V | size
TGTGCCAGCAGCCGGACTACAGGGGACGAAAAACTGTTTTTT | CASSRTTGDEKLFF | TRBD1 | TRBJ1-4 | TRBV7-9 | -
TGCAGCGTTCATGTTATCTATGGCAATGAGCAGTTCTTC | CSVHVIYGNEQFF | - | TRBJ2-1 | TRBV29-1 | few
TGCAGCGTCTACAGCGGGGAGCTGTTTTTT | CSVYSGELFF | - | TRBJ2-2 | TRBV29-1 | few
TGCGCCAGCAGCCAAGATATTCAGGGCGAGGGGACCGGGGAGCTGTTTTTT | CASSQDIQGEGTGELFF | - | TRBJ2-2 | TRBV4-3 | -
TGCGCCAGCAGCCTGTACAGGGACACCGGGGAGCTGTTTTTT | CASSLYRDTGELFF | - | TRBJ2-2 | TRBV4-3 | once
TGCAGCGTGATAGGTGAGGGGGCGGATGGCTACACCTTC | CSVIGEGADGYTF | TRBD1 | TRBJ1-2 | TRBV29-1 | -
TGTGCCAGTAGCCCCCCGACAGGGAGGGAGACCCAGTACTTC | CASSPPTGRETQYF | - | TRBJ2-5 | TRBV19 | many
TGTGCCACCAGCAGAGAGAAGGATATTTACGAGCAGTACTTC | CATSREKDIYEQYF | - | TRBJ2-7 | TRBV15 | few
TGTGCCAGCAGCGTAAGAGGATGGAACACTGAAGCTTTCTTT | CASSVRGWNTEAFF | - | TRBJ1-1 | TRBV9 | many
TGTGCCAGCAGCTTGGCGGTGGGGGAGACCCAGTACTTC | CASSLAVGETQYF | - | TRBJ2-5 | TRBV7-2 | -
TGTGCCAGCAGCTACGGGCGGGGATCCTATGGCTACACCTTC | CASSYGRGSYGYTF | - | TRBJ1-2 | TRBV7-8 | medium-sized
TGTGCCAGCAGCCTGGGACTCGCGGCGACAGACAAAAACATTCAGTACTTC | CASSLGLAATDKNIQYF | - | TRBJ2-4 | TRBV5-6 | -
TGCAGCGCATCCCCCAGGGAGGACATTCAGTACTTC | CSASPREDIQYF | - | TRBJ2-4 | TRBV29-1 | few
TGTGCCATCAGTGAGCCTGGGACGTTCAATGAGCAGTTCTTC | CAISEPGTFNEQFF | - | TRBJ2-1 | TRBV10-3 | many
TGTGCCAGCAGCCAACCAGCTGGATTATCTGACACTGAAGCTTTCTTT | CASSQPAGLSDTEAFF | - | TRBJ1-1 | TRBV5-8 | few
TGTGCCAGCAGTTACTCACCGGACAGGGGCCATGGCTACACCTTC | CASSYSPDRGHGYTF | TRBD1 | TRBJ1-2 | TRBV6-5 | few
TGCGCCAGCAGCTTGGCCGGGTCGGCCAGATCATCCTACAATGAGCAGTTCTTC | CASSLAGSARSSYNEQFF | - | TRBJ2-1 | TRBV5-1 | -
TGTGCCAGCAGTTCCCTACAGGGGAGCTATGGCTACACCTTC | CASSSLQGSYGYTF | TRBD1 | TRBJ1-2 | TRBV27 | -
TGCAGCGTTGTAGAGGGAGGGGTTGGTAGTGGCTACACCTTC | CSVVEGGVGSGYTF | - | TRBJ1-2 | TRBV29-1 | -
TGCAGCGTCCCGGGACAGGGGGATGGTGGAAACACCATATATTTT | CSVPGQGDGGNTIYF | TRBD1 | TRBJ1-3 | TRBV29-1 | once
TGTGCCAGCAGGCCTGGGCAGTCTGAGGCCAACGTCCTGACTTTC | CASRPGQSEANVLTF | - | TRBJ2-6 | TRBV2 | -
TGCAGCGTCTACGGAGGCCCTGAAGCTTTCTTT | CSVYGGPEAFF | - | TRBJ1-1 | TRBV29-1 | -
TGTGCCAGCAGTTTTACTACAGGGATTAAAGCCTACGAGCAGTACTTC | CASSFTTGIKAYEQYF | - | TRBJ2-7 | TRBV27 | once
TGTGCCAGCAGGGGGGACACAGATACGCAGTATTTT | CASRGDTDTQYF | - | TRBJ2-3 | TRBV9 | -
TGTGCCAGCAGTCCCCGTTGGACCACCGATACGCAGTATTTT | CASSPRWTTDTQYF | - | TRBJ2-3 | TRBV6-6 | -
TGCGCCAGCAGCCAACGACAGGGGAACACTGAAGCTTTCTTT | CASSQRQGNTEAFF | TRBD1 | TRBJ1-1 | TRBV4-3 | -
TGTGCCACCAGCAGAACAGGGGGCACTGAAGCTTTCTTT | CATSRTGGTEAFF | TRBD1 | TRBJ1-1 | TRBV15 | -